This is a list of T cell receptor beta chains from one sample in a study of brain T cells in children with intractable seizures. The data were produced by immunoSEQ multiplex PCR, yet TCRdb's version contains in-frame clones alone and is incomplete. The table shows roughly 120,000 clones, with approximately 94% occurring only once. Here the sequenced sample was peripheral blood, taken at surgery. These receptors all come from a boy younger than two with hemimegalencephaly and intractable seizures. Each CDR3 is given with its conserved first and last residue. The D gene is left open where the match is weak. Not every row has a clone size; where given, it reads once, few, many or a size class.

. | TRBJ2-7 | TRBV5-6 | . | CASSRDSYEQYF | TGTGCCAGCAGTCGCGACAGCTACGAGCAGTACTTC
. | TRBJ2-3 | TRBV7-3 | . | CASSLIGSPDTQYF | TGTGCCAGCAGCTTAATTGGTAGCCCAGATACGCAGTATTTT
. | TRBJ2-6 | TRBV25-1 | . | CASSDGRTKNSGANVLTF | TGTGCCAGCAGTGATGGCAGGACCAAAAACTCTGGGGCCAACGTCCTGACTTTC
TRBD1 | TRBJ2-1 | TRBV2 | . | CASSESGQFYNEQFF | TGTGCCAGCAGTGAGTCGGGACAGTTCTACAATGAGCAGTTCTTC
TRBD1 | TRBJ1-2 | TRBV5-4 | . | CASSSRTGNYGYTF | TGTGCCAGCAGCTCTCGGACAGGGAACTATGGCTACACCTTC
. | TRBJ2-5 | TRBV28 | . | CASSLPTGTQYF | TGTGCCAGCAGTTTACCGACAGGGACCCAGTACTTC
TRBD2 | TRBJ2-5 | TRBV2 | . | CASSTPGLAAPRQETQYF | TGTGCCAGCAGTACGCCGGGACTAGCGGCCCCTCGGCAAGAGACCCAGTACTTC
. | TRBJ1-3 | TRBV6-4 | . | CASTAGTDGNTIYF | TGTGCCAGCACCGCGGGGACTGATGGAAACACCATATATTTT
. | TRBJ1-3 | TRBV11-2 | . | CASSGHSGNTIYF | TGTGCCAGCAGCGGACACTCTGGAAACACCATATATTTT
. | TRBJ2-7 | TRBV9 | once | CASSVGPGEHSYEQYF | TGTGCCAGCAGCGTAGGTCCGGGAGAACACTCCTACGAGCAGTACTTC
TRBD1 | TRBJ2-2 | TRBV11-2 | . | CASRRTGNTGELFF | TGTGCCAGCAGAAGGACAGGGAACACCGGGGAGCTGTTTTTT
TRBD1 | TRBJ2-7 | TRBV6-2/TRBV6-3 | . | CASSLTGGEVYEQYF | TGTGCCAGCAGCCTCACAGGGGGCGAGGTCTACGAGCAGTACTTC
TRBD2 | TRBJ2-1 | TRBV11-3 | . | CASSLVVAGDGNEQFF | TGTGCCAGCAGCTTAGTGGTAGCGGGGGATGGTAATGAGCAGTTCTTC
. | TRBJ2-1 | TRBV11-1 | once | CASSLGSQKEQFF | TGTGCCAGCAGCTTAGGATCCCAGAAGGAGCAGTTCTTC
TRBD2 | TRBJ2-3 | TRBV4-2 | . | CASSQEAGLAGTDTQYF | TGTGCCAGCAGCCAAGAAGCAGGACTAGCGGGCACAGATACGCAGTATTTT
. | TRBJ2-1 | TRBV13 | . | CASSLAGVSYNEQFF | TGTGCCAGCAGCTTAGCTGGCGTATCCTACAATGAGCAGTTCTTC
TRBD2 | TRBJ2-7 | TRBV28 | . | CASSFGVGTSDYEQYF | TGTGCCAGCAGTTTCGGTGTGGGGACTAGCGATTACGAGCAGTACTTC
. | TRBJ1-5 | TRBV7-4 | . | CASSLWRQLKGGSNQPQHF | TGTGCCAGCAGCTTATGGAGACAGTTAAAAGGGGGGAGCAATCAGCCCCAGCATTTT
TRBD1 | TRBJ1-6 | TRBV10-2 | . | CASSRQGRGNSPLHF | TGCGCCAGCAGCCGACAGGGGCGAGGTAATTCACCCCTCCACTTT
. | TRBJ1-6 | TRBV6-5 | . | CASSAVSSYNSPLHF | TGTGCCAGCTCAGCGGTGAGCTCCTATAATTCACCCCTCCACTTT
. | TRBJ1-1 | TRBV4-3 | . | CASSPLVGGNTEAFF | TGCGCCAGCAGCCCACTCGTCGGGGGGAACACTGAAGCTTTCTTT
TRBD1 | TRBJ1-1 | TRBV5-1 | . | CASSSRTGKDFF | TGCGCCAGCAGCTCCCGGACAGGGAAGGATTTCTTT
. | TRBJ1-1 | TRBV4-2 | . | CASSQGQPEAFF | TGTGCCAGCAGCCAAGGTCAGCCAGAAGCTTTCTTT
. | TRBJ2-7 | TRBV27 | . | CASSYRTSYEQYF | TGTGCCAGCAGTTACCGCACCTCCTACGAGCAGTACTTC
TRBD1 | TRBJ1-1 | TRBV6-6 | . | CASSLRGQGALNTEAFF | TGTGCCAGCAGTCTAAGGGGACAGGGGGCCCTGAACACTGAAGCTTTCTTT
. | TRBJ2-2 | TRBV5-4 | . | CASSSPRAASGELFF | TGTGCCAGCAGCTCCCCCCGAGCGGCCAGCGGGGAGCTGTTTTTT
TRBD1 | TRBJ1-2 | TRBV6-1 | . | CASSERGGTGLNGYTF | TGTGCCAGCAGTGAGCGAGGGGGGACAGGGTTAAATGGCTACACCTTC
. | TRBJ1-1 | TRBV28 | . | CASTRGPRYTEAFF | TGTGCCAGCACCCGCGGACCAAGGTACACTGAAGCTTTCTTT
. | TRBJ1-1 | TRBV19 | . | CASSIQRMNTEAFF | TGTGCCAGTAGTATCCAGCGGATGAACACTGAAGCTTTCTTT
. | TRBJ2-7 | TRBV6-5 | . | CASSFTDQLYEQYF | TGTGCCAGCAGTTTCACAGATCAACTCTACGAGCAGTACTTC
TRBD2 | TRBJ2-3 | TRBV27 | . | CASSSAGGPEDTQYF | TGTGCCAGCAGCTCAGCGGGAGGGCCTGAAGATACGCAGTATTTT
. | TRBJ1-1 | TRBV12-1 | . | CASSFSWPVLMNTEAFF | TGTGCCAGCAGCTTTTCGTGGCCGGTACTCATGAACACTGAAGCTTTCTTT
. | TRBJ2-1 | TRBV20-1 | . | CSHGLYNEQFF | TGCAGTCACGGACTTTACAATGAGCAGTTCTTC
. | TRBJ2-7 | TRBV7-8 | . | CASSLGGEGSYEQYF | TGTGCCAGCAGCTTGGGGGGAGAGGGCTCCTACGAGCAGTACTTC
. | TRBJ2-7 | TRBV2 | once | CASRRGEGYEQYF | TGTGCCAGCAGGCGCGGAGAGGGCTACGAGCAGTACTTC
. | TRBJ2-1 | TRBV28 | once | CASSSDSYNEQFF | TGTGCCAGCAGTTCCGACTCCTACAATGAGCAGTTCTTC
. | TRBJ2-6 | TRBV6-5 | . | CASSYSDMAGANVLTF | TGTGCCAGCAGTTACTCTGACATGGCTGGGGCCAACGTCCTGACTTTC
. | TRBJ2-2 | TRBV5-6 | . | CASSPGNPHGTGELFF | TGTGCCAGCAGCCCAGGAAACCCCCACGGGACCGGGGAGCTGTTTTTT
. | TRBJ1-4 | TRBV5-1 | . | CASRPGEANEKLFF | TGCGCCAGCAGACCCGGGGAGGCTAATGAAAAACTGTTTTTT
TRBD1 | TRBJ1-5 | TRBV5-8 | . | CASSWGTGSVQPQHF | TGTGCCAGCAGCTGGGGGACAGGGTCGGTTCAGCCCCAGCATTTT
. | TRBJ1-2 | TRBV6-5 | . | CASSYGTSYGYTF | TGTGCCAGCAGTTACGGGACCTCCTATGGCTACACCTTC
. | TRBJ2-7 | TRBV2 | . | CASRRTSAGSYEQYF | TGTGCCAGCAGGCGGACTTCGGCCGGCTCCTACGAGCAGTACTTC
. | TRBJ2-7 | TRBV25-1 | . | CASNEGVEQYF | TGTGCCAGCAATGAGGGTGTCGAGCAGTACTTC
. | TRBJ2-2 | TRBV6-5 | . | CASSYFGVVNTGELFF | TGTGCCAGCAGTTACTTCGGGGTCGTGAACACCGGGGAGCTGTTTTTT
TRBD1 | TRBJ1-2 | TRBV5-6 | once | CASSLDRGNYGYTF | TGTGCCAGCAGCTTGGACAGGGGTAACTATGGCTACACCTTC
. | TRBJ2-7 | TRBV3-1/TRBV3-2 | . | CASSQGQAEQYF | TGTGCCAGCAGCCAAGGGCAGGCCGAGCAGTACTTC
. | TRBJ1-6 | TRBV27 | . | CGDSPLHF | TGTGGGGATTCACCCCTCCACTTT